This record looks at one T cell receptor (beta chain) sequence and its context. The source of the sample is a study of beta chain features in type 1 diabetes. CDR1 SGHRS and CDR2 YFSETQ come from the germline V gene. V gave up 3 bases and J gave up 4 bases; unmatched junction bases: 7. The CDR3 sequence is 15 residues long. Sequencing targeted expressed TCRB transcripts, as all isolated RNA had been reverse transcribed. Here immunoSEQ multiplex PCR was the method, and the copy in TCRdb shows in-frame clones only, minus some. The data contain roughly 250,000 clones, about 9.3% of them singletons. The source is a woman aged 18 to 35 in good health. The gene calls are TRBV5-1 and TRBJ1-2; 9 bases line up with TRBD1. Source material: naive CD4+ T cells from blood. The CDR3 loop is CASSYAGTGIYGYTF. The CDR3 DNA reads TGCGCCAGCAGCTATGCCGGGACAGGGATCTATGGCTACACCTTC.